A selection of T cell receptor beta chains follows, all from one sample in a study of control samples from healthy donors and cancer patients. Generated by immunoSEQ multiplex PCR, the TCRdb table keeps only in-frame clones and is missing some. This table holds roughly 150,000 clones, roughly nine tenths found once. Specimen: blood. These TCRs come from a man aged 25-40 years in good health. Each CDR3 is given with its conserved first and last residue. D genes are given only for firm matches. Some rows have no size entry. The others give once, few or many, or a class for an expanded clone.

TRBJ1-1 TRBV5-1 TRBD1 - CASSVNRGPPNTEAFF TGCGCCAGCAGCGTAAACAGGGGCCCGCCAAACACTGAAGCTTTCTTT
TRBJ1-4 TRBV19 - - CASSAQDGGNEKLFF TGTGCCAGTAGTGCCCAAGACGGGGGTAATGAAAAACTGTTTTTT
TRBJ1-1 TRBV7-8 - - CASSLGVAGSLNTEAFF TGTGCCAGCAGCTTAGGAGTTGCTGGCAGCCTGAACACTGAAGCTTTCTTT
TRBJ1-2 TRBV27 TRBD1 - CASRRTGDAYGYTF TGTGCCAGCAGAAGGACAGGGGATGCCTATGGCTACACCTTC
TRBJ2-5 TRBV6-1 TRBD1 - CASSEYDRGQETQYF TGTGCCAGCAGTGAATATGACAGGGGGCAAGAGACCCAGTACTTC
TRBJ1-1 TRBV7-8 - - CASRLSLSPTEAFF TGTGCCAGCAGACTTTCCCTCTCCCCCACTGAAGCTTTCTTT
TRBJ1-2 TRBV27 - - CASRHSGGYTF TGTGCCAGCAGACATTCGGGTGGCTACACCTTC
TRBJ1-2 TRBV19 - - CASSRTEAIYGYTF TGTGCCAGTAGTCGAACTGAGGCTATCTATGGCTACACCTTC
TRBJ1-3 TRBV11-2 - once CASSNRWSSGNTIYF TGTGCCAGCAGCAACAGGTGGAGCTCTGGAAACACCATATATTTT
TRBJ2-7 TRBV7-2 TRBD1 - CASSPDRGSYEQYF TGTGCCAGCAGCCCGGACAGGGGGTCCTACGAGCAGTACTTC